This record looks at one T cell receptor (beta chain) sequence and its context. A single count supports this clone. It lacks a known antigen. No much larger clonotype is one base removed from it; base qualities were not supplied. V and J lose 11 bases and 5 bases, and a span of 12 bases separates them. CDR1 and CDR2 are drawn from the germline V gene (reference sequence): WNHNN, SYGVQD. The CDR3 measures 11 amino acids from cysteine to phenylalanine. The sequence is cut down to CDR3 DNA, 33 bases in frame from base 1. Samples from volunteer blood donors who had recovered from COVID-19 were contributed by a second Seattle source. Whole blood was collected in K2EDTA tubes by collaborating institutions according to the institutions' own protocols. For TCRbeta analysis, collaborators shipped samples in one of three forms: frozen whole blood, isolated PBMCs, or DNA extracted from either of those sample types.

This entry belongs to a study of blood T cell repertoires in COVID-19 (TCRdb year 2020). For the wider study: Samples from collaborators originated in the United States, Italy and Spain and spanned both the acute and convalescent phases of COVID-19. The material from the prospective study consisted of cDNA or gDNA derived from T cells, B-cell-depleted T cells, or PBMCs. The sample metadata nearly always contained a de-identified subject ID, COVID-19 status, age in years and sex. Where available, HLA class I and class II types were taken from metadata supplied by the sample provider and were not determined by assay-based typing. Subjects who had been exposed to COVID-19, were actively infected with it, or had recovered from it provided the deeply sampled blood TCRbeta repertoires that made up the dataset. Samples came from the ongoing ImmuneRACE study (first 160 participants) plus 1,254 subjects from 6 global collaborators. The repertoires were released in a freely available public database meant as a resource for research on the immune response to SARS-CoV-2.

The immunoSEQ Assay, a bias-controlled multiplex PCR, was used to amplify TCRbeta CDR3 regions from genomic DNA. The authors' pipeline ran thus. Within the assay, amplification of reference gene primers was used to estimate how many nucleated cells each sample contained. Sequence reads were collapsed and filtered to measure the absolute abundance of every unique TCRbeta CDR3 rearrangement. For each sample, productive Simpson clonality was calculated as the square root of Simpson's diversity index across productive rearrangements. This is the immuneACCESS table as TCRdb keeps it, with only in-frame sequences that have V and J called. A part of the clones is gone; compared with another copy, unresolved V genes explain less than half, and the rest is unexplained. The V and J calls and clone size were taken over from that table, and D and trimming were inferred from the DNA. The sample yields under 250,000 clones; around 86% were counted once. The ten largest clones capture 1.6% of the sample.

Beyond this particular receptor, the publication reports: How much clinical and demographic metadata was included differed by source and by participant, and the metadata was provided uncurated.

This receptor chain uses TRBV10-1 and TRBJ1-2; the D gene is not confidently resolved. This sequence was found in a woman aged 55-69 years who had recovered from COVID-19. The sample taken for sequencing was peripheral blood. The CDR3 has the sequence CAGLTVYGYTF. The nucleotide sequence is TGCGCCGGACTTACGGTTTATGGCTACACCTTC.